This T cell receptor (beta chain) was profiled in a study of blood T cell repertoires in COVID-19. This CDR3 has 14 residues. Trimming stripped 1 base from V and 1 base from J, with 7 bases between. Germline V lookup: CDR1 MRHNA, CDR2 SNTAGT. Profiling relied on immunoSEQ multiplex PCR, and the TCRdb table lists in-frame clones only, not all of them. The sample has about 190,000 clones, 80% seen once. The receptor's source is a man in his 60s with acute or convalescent COVID-19. The chain is built from TRBV6-4 and TRBJ1-1, with D unresolved. Sample: peripheral blood. CDR3 coding DNA: TGTGCCAGCAGTGACTATTCCAGGAACACTGAAGCTTTCTTT. The encoded protein is CASSDYSRNTEAFF.